This entry features one TCR beta chain sequence. Method: immunoSEQ multiplex PCR; TCRdb's copy keeps in-frame clones and lacks some. Of about 280,000 clones in the sample, 65% to 90% were seen once. The sample originates from a study of blood T cell repertoires in COVID-19. About the research overall: Some COVID-19 samples were acute and others convalescent; all came from the United States, Italy and Spain. T cells, B-cell-depleted T cells, or PBMCs supplied cDNA or gDNA.

Germline V CDR1 and CDR2: SEHNR, FQNEAQ (reference sequence). The CDR3 consists of 14 residues. J lost 5 bases, V lost 5 bases, and 8 bases had no gene match. This sequence was found in a human donor in a cohort sampled during active COVID-19. The chain is built from TRBV7-9 and TRBJ2-7, with 8 positions matching TRBD1. Material for sequencing was peripheral blood. The CDR3 DNA follows: TGTGCCAGCAGCCCCCGGACAGGGCGACACGAGCAGTACTTC. Residues: CASSPRTGRHEQYF.